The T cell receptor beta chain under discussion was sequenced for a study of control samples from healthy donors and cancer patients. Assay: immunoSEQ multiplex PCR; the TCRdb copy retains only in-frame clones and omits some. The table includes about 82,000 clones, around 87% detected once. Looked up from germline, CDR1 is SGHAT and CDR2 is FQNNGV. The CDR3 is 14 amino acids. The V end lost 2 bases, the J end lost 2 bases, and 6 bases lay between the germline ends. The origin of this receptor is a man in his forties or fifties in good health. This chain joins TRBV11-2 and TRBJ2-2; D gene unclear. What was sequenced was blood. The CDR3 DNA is TGTGCCAGCAGCTTATACGTTAACACCGGGGAGCTGTTTTTT. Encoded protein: CASSLYVNTGELFF.